The source of this TCR beta chain is a study of T-cell memory formation after mild COVID-19. In TCRdb, the 5' RACE reads were re-called with MiXCR into one record per CDR3 protein. The sample contains roughly 580,000 distinct CDR3 sequences, over 15% of which appear only once. This clonotype was seen a few times. This CDR3 region has 14 residues. Trimming shortened V by 4 bases and J by 0 bases, and 7 bases separated the two germline ends. Germline V CDR1 and CDR2: KGHDR, SFDVKD. The J gene is TRBJ2-3, the V gene TRBV24-1; D is unresolved. This sequence originates from an adult woman who had mild COVID-19 (a few samples of this study predate the infection). Cell type and time point are not known. Specimen: PBMCs or a T cell subset sorted from them (not recorded which). The CDR3 loop reads CATSDGSSTDTQYF. The CDR3 nucleotides read TGTGCCACCAGTGACGGGTCGAGCACAGATACGCAGTATTTT.